This T cell receptor (beta chain) was observed in a study of blood T cell repertoires in COVID-19. Across the study: Sites across the United States, Italy and Spain contributed samples from acute and convalescent COVID-19. PBMCs, B-cell-depleted T cells, or T cells were the source of the cDNA or gDNA that made up the material.

Under the authors' procedure: How many nucleated cells were present was estimated from reference gene primer amplification. Data came from immunoSEQ multiplex PCR; TCRdb stores just in-frame clones and leaves some out. V and J calls and clone size are those listed in that table; D and trimming were worked out from the DNA. The table records roughly 130,000 clones, approximately 88% of them present only once. The V and J ends lost 6 bases and 1 base, in that order; junction bases with no gene match: 4. The CDR3 totals 13 residues. The V gene's germline CDR1 is SQVTM and CDR2 ANQGSEA. The source of this sequence is a man aged 55 to 70 with active or convalescent COVID-19. This sequence joins TRBV29-1 and TRBJ2-7; 9 bases are a match to TRBD1. The material sequenced was peripheral blood. CDR3 residues: CSVAGTGSYEQYF. The CDR3, as DNA: TGCAGCGTGGCCGGGACAGGGTCCTACGAGCAGTACTTC.